This TCR beta chain is from a study of T cells after yellow fever vaccination. Study in general: For low cell numbers, libraries were made with SMART-Seq v4 Ultra Low Input.

Whole-study results and caveats: There was a possibility that FACS-sorted repertoires contained abundant clonotypes contaminating from the bulk population. The secondary response peaked faster, at day 5 versus 15, but was weaker. Post-booster samples contained most primary-vaccination clones (nearly 98% CD4, approximately 88% CD8).

TCRdb recomputed calls from the 5' RACE reads with MiXCR, one row per CDR3 protein. Of roughly 240,000 distinct CDR3 sequences in the sample, around 6.7% were seen once. This clonotype was seen ten or more times. What it binds is not known. Trimming took off 4 bases at V and 1 base at J, with 12 bases between the two ends. Looked up from germline, CDR1 is SGHDT and CDR2 is YYEEEE. CDR3 length: 14 residues. The material was CD4+ T cells sorted from PBMCs, obtained on the day of the yellow fever booster vaccination. This sequence originates from a man younger than 40 who received the YFV17D yellow fever vaccine. The chain is built from TRBV5-6 and TRBJ2-7; D gene unclear. This CDR3 reads CASSRTWRSYEQYF. The CDR3 coding sequence is TGTGCCAGCAGCCGGACGTGGAGATCCTACGAGCAGTACTTC.